This T cell receptor beta chain is from a study of technical replicates of blood from a few donors. Here immunoSEQ multiplex PCR was the method, and the copy in TCRdb shows in-frame clones only, minus some. The sample lists about 84,000 clones, roughly 97% occurring once. The CDR3 extends over 12 amino acids. CDR1 is PRHDT and CDR2 is FYEKMQ in the germline V gene (reference sequence). Trimming took 2 bases from V and 13 from J, leaving 11 bases between them. Material for sequencing was T cells isolated from PBMCs. This receptor was taken from a human donor in good health. The chain joins TRBV13 to TRBJ1-4, with D possibly TRBD1 on 6 matching bases. Here the CDR3 reads CASSLRRGGLFF. CDR3 in DNA: TGTGCCAGCAGCTTACGGCGAGGGGGACTGTTTTTT.